Listed here is a single T cell receptor beta chain. This sample was included in a study of cytomegalovirus exposure and HLA in healthy donors. The CDR3 is 14 residues long. Germline values: CDR1 SGHVS, CDR2 FQNEAQ. V lost 1 base to trimming and J lost 6 bases, with 11 bases between them. Amplification used 60 Vbeta primers and 13 Jbeta primers. Some clones are missing from TCRdb's copy, which holds only in-frame ones; the method was immunoSEQ multiplex PCR. The sample shows about 150,000 clones, roughly 10% of them seen only once. This TCR was sampled from a man aged 50 to 60 in good health and CMV-seronegative. V usage is TRBV7-8 and J usage is TRBJ2-3, with D perhaps TRBD2 (6 bases). The source material was PBMCs. The CDR3 nucleotides read TGTGCCAGCAGCTTAGTAGCGGCGCTGGATACGCAGTATTTT. This translates into CASSLVAALDTQYF.